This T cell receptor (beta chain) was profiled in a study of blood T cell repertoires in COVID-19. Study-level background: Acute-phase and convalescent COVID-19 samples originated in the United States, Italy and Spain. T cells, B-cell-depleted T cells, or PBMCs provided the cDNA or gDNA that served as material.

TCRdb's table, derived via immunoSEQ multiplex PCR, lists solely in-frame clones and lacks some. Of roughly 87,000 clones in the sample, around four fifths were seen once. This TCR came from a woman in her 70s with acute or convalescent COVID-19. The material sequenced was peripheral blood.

Here the CDR3 DNA reads TGTGCCAGCAGCGTACTAGCGGGGGGTGGTAATGAGCAGTTCTTC. Protein sequence: CASSVLAGGGNEQFF. The J gene is TRBJ2-1, the V gene TRBV9; the match to TRBD2 covers 11 bases. Trimming removed 1 base from V and 7 bases from J; junction bases left unmatched: 4. Germline CDR1 and CDR2: SGDLS and YYNGEE. CDR3 size: 15 residues.